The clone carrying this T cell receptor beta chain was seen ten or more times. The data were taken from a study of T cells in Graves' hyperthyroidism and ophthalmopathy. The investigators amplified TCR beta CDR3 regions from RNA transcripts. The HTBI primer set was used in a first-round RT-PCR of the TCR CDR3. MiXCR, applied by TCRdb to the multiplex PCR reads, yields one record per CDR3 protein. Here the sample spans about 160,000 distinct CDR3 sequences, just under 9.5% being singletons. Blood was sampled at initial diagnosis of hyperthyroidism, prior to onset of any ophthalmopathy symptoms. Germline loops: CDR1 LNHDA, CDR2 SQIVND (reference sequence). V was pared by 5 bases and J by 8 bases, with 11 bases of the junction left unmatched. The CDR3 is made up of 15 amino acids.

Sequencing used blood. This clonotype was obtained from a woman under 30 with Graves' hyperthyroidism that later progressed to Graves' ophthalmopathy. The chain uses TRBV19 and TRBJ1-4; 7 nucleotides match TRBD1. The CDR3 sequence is CASSGPGGRREKLFF. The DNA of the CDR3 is TGTGCCAGTAGTGGACCAGGGGGAAGACGGGAAAAACTGTTTTTT.